The sequence of this T cell receptor (beta chain) was determined in a study of shared clonotypes between healthy human individuals. The authors distributed each subset's genomic DNA evenly over several immunoSEQ plates. Sequencing was performed with immunoSEQ multiplex PCR; in TCRdb, only in-frame clones are kept and a portion is missing. The sample carries approximately 1.9 million clones, around 93% recorded once. Selected positively for CCR7 and CD45RO-negative, naive CD8 cells excluded terminally differentiated effector memory CD45RA+ cells. Study outcomes and limitations: When compared with the clonotypes that were shared by all four sorted-subset donors, the non-shared clonotypes turned out to have lower generation probabilities.

Trimming pared 3 bases from V and 3 bases from J, leaving 18 bases between. Germline CDR1 MDHEN, CDR2 SYDVKM. This CDR3 has 16 amino acids. Comment on this clone: The antigen is undetermined.

The clonotype originates from a man in his late teens or twenties in good health. Some clones in this sample may be carry-over from other donors' samples. Sequenced: naive CD8+ T cells from PBMCs. This chain links TRBV28 with TRBJ2-7, with D perhaps matching TRBD2 (6 bases). The CDR3 loop is CASSFRGPAGNYEQYF. In DNA, the CDR3 is TGTGCCAGCAGTTTTCGGGGACCGGCGGGGAACTACGAGCAGTACTTC.